This T cell receptor beta chain originates from a study of response to subunit inactivated influenza vaccine. Study results and caveats: There was a suggestion from the authors that each seasonal influenza vaccination recruits few new T cells.

Using its own MiXCR run on the RT-PCR reads, TCRdb lists one record per CDR3 protein. This sample yields 550,000 to 800,000 distinct CDR3 sequences, of which approximately 14% are seen a single time; 6% to 8% belongs to the top ten. The sample holds a few counts of this clonotype. What it recognizes is unknown. V gave up 5 bases and J gave up 0 bases, with 8 bases separating them. Germline V lookup: CDR1 GTSNPN, CDR2 SVGIG (reference sequence). CDR3 length equals 14 residues. The chain combines TRBV30 with TRBJ2-6; unclear D gene. This receptor was obtained from a man aged 50-60 years who received an inactivated influenza vaccine. The sample was PBMCs from blood, taken approximately 15 days before vaccination. This CDR3 is CAWQGNSGANVLTF. The CDR3 DNA reads TGTGCCTGGCAAGGCAACTCTGGGGCCAACGTCCTGACTTTC.